This entry is about one TCR beta chain. Its cognate antigen has yet to be identified. Per-base quality was not reported, and no clone a single base away is much larger than it. This sample is drawn from a study of blood T cell repertoires in COVID-19 (dated by TCRdb to about 2020). At the level of the whole study: The collaborator samples originated in the United States, Italy and Spain and spanned the acute and convalescent phases of COVID-19. The prospective study material was composed of cDNA or gDNA derived from T cells, B-cell-depleted T cells, or PBMCs. Samples were obtained from the ongoing ImmuneRACE study (first 160 participants) and from some 1,300 subjects provided by 6 global collaborators. A de-identified subject ID, COVID-19 status, age in years and sex were almost always included in the sample metadata. A freely available public database, intended as a resource for researchers studying the immune response to SARS-CoV-2, is where the repertoires were released. HLA class I and class II types, where available, came from metadata supplied by the sample provider rather than from assay-based typing. Subjects who had been exposed to COVID-19, were actively infected with it, or had recovered from it provided the deeply sampled blood TCRbeta repertoires that made up the dataset.

Here is what the overall study found, with its caveats: The quantity of clinical and demographic metadata differed by source and by participant and was supplied without curation.

The immunoSEQ Assay, a bias-controlled multiplex PCR, was used to amplify TCRbeta CDR3 regions from genomic DNA. The authors' pipeline ran thus. The number of nucleated cells in each sample was estimated by amplification of reference gene primers within the assay. To quantify the absolute abundance of each unique TCRbeta CDR3 rearrangement, sequence reads were collapsed and filtered. For each sample, productive Simpson clonality was calculated as the square root of Simpson's diversity index across productive rearrangements. TCRdb took over this immuneACCESS table, retaining in-frame rearrangements with V and J assigned. Such tables are incomplete; in checked studies, under half of the missing clones stem from an unresolved V gene, and the remainder is unexplained. D and trimming were read from the DNA, whereas the V and J calls and clone size are those reported in that table. The sample profile shows under 450,000 clones; more than 75% of them were found once. The leading ten clones occupy more than 1% of the sample.

CDR1 and CDR2, per the germline V gene, are MNHEY and SVGAGI. The V end gives up 3 bases and the J end 3 bases, leaving 8 bases in the junction not matched to a gene. Spanning cysteine to phenylalanine, the CDR3 consists of 15 amino acids. Of all the DNA, just the CDR3 is kept, 45 bases in frame from base 1. Collaborating institutions collected whole blood in K2EDTA tubes following their own protocols. For TCRbeta analysis, collaborator samples were shipped as frozen whole blood, as isolated PBMCs, or as DNA extracted from either sample type. The chain is made from TRBV6-5 and TRBJ2-7; 7 nucleotides in the junction match TRBD1. The sequenced sample consisted of peripheral blood. The sequence was collected from a human donor with acute or convalescent COVID-19. The donor label of this sample is uncertain. The CDR3 in this case is CASSYRRDRVYEQYF. The base sequence is TGTGCCAGCAGTTATCGCCGGGACAGAGTCTACGAGCAGTACTTC.